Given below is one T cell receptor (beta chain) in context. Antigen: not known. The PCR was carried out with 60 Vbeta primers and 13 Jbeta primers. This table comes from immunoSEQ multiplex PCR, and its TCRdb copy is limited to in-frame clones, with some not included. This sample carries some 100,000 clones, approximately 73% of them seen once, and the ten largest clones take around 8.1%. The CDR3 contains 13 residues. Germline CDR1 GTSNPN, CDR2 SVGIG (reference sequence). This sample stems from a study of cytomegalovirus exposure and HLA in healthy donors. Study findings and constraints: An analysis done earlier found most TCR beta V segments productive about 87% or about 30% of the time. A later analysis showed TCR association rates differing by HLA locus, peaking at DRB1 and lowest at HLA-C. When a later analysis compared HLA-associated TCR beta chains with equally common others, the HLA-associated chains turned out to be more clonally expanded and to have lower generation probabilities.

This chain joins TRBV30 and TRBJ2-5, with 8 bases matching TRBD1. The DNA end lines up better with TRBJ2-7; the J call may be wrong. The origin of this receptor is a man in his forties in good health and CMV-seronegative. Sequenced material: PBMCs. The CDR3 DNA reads TGTGCCTGGAGAAGTGCAGGGGGCTCCGAGCAGTACTTC. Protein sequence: CAWRSAGGSEQYF.